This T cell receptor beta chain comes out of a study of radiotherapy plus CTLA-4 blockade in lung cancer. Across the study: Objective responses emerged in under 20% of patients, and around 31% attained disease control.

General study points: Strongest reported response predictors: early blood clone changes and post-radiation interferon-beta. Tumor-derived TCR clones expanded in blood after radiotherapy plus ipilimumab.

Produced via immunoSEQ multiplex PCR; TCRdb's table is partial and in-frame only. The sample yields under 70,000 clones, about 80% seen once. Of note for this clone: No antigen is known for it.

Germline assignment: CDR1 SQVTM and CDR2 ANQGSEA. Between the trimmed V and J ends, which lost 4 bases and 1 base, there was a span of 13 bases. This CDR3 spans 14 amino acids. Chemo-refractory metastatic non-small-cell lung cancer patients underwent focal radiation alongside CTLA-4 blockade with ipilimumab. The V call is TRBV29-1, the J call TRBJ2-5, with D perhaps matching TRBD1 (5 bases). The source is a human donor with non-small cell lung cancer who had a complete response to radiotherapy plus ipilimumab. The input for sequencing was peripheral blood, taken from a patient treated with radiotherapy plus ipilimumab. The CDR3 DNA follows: TGCAGCGTTGGAGCTGACAGCACCCAAGAGACCCAGTACTTC. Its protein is CSVGADSTQETQYF.